The source of this T cell receptor beta chain is a study of read filtering for tumor transcriptome and immune sequencing. As for the study in general: R-ISS stage counts were 8 for I, 16 for II, 6 or 7 for III.

This clonotype was recorded at least ten times. The library was built from around 400 ng RNA with molecular barcoded adaptors for alpha/delta and beta/gamma chains. TCRdb reprocessed the reads via MiXCR and lists one record per CDR3 protein. This table holds some 140,000 distinct CDR3 sequences, 13% found once. Looked up from germline, CDR1 is MNHEY and CDR2 is SVGAGI. CDR3 size: 13 residues. V gave up 4 bases and J gave up 8 bases, with 12 bases separating them. The chain couples TRBV6-5 to TRBJ2-1; D may be TRBD2 (6 bases). The material sequenced was a population of CD138-negative cells sorted from bone marrow. The sequence was obtained from a donor aged 40 or older with multiple myeloma. The CDR3, as DNA: TGTGCCAGCAGTTGGGGACTCCTCGATGAGCAGTTCTTC. Protein: CASSWGLLDEQFF.